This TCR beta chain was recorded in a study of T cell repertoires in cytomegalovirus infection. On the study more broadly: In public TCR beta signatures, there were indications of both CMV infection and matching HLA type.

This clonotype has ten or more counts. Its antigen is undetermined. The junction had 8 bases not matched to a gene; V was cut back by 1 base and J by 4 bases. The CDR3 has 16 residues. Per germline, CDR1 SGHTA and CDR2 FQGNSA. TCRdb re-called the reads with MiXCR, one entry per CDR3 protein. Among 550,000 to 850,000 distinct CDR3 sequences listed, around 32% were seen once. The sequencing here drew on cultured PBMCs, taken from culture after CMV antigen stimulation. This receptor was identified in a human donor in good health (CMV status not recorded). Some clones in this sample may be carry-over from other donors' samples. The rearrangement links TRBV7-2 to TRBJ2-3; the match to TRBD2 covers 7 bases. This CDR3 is CASSLGGLPPADTQYF. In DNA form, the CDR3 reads TGTGCCAGCAGCTTAGGGGGACTACCCCCCGCAGATACGCAGTATTTT.